These 5 T cell receptor beta chains originate from one sample sequenced in a study of T cells in narcolepsy. Sequencing was performed with immunoSEQ multiplex PCR; in TCRdb, only in-frame clones are kept and a portion is missing. The table lists about 30,000 clones, about 85% of them singletons. What was sequenced was CD45RA- memory CD4+ T cells from PBMCs. The receptors originated from a human donor with narcolepsy.

This sequence joins TRBV18 and TRBJ1-2; D ambiguous. Germline V gene lookup returns CDR1 KGHSH and CDR2 LQKENI. This CDR3 is 15 amino acids long. Trimming removed 4 bases at V and 0 bases at J, with 12 bases between. CDR3 nucleotide sequence: TGTGCCAGCTCACAAGACGGAACCACTAACTATGGCTACACCTTC. This sequence encodes CASSQDGTTNYGYTF.

J is TRBJ1-2 and V is TRBV7-2; D not certain. The CDR3 is 14 residues long. CDR1 is SGHTA, CDR2 FQGNSA, per germline. Trimming left V 5 bases short and J 6 bases short, with 16 bases between. The CDR3 DNA reads TGTGCCAGCAGCCCGCGATTGTCGCACGATGGCTACACCTTC. As protein: CASSPRLSHDGYTF. The full variable domain, rest sourced from reference TRBV7-2 and TRBJ1-2, is GAGVSQSPSNKVTEKGKDVELRCDPISGHTALYWYRQSLGQGLEFLIYFQGNSAPDKSGLPSDRFSAERTGGSVSTLTIQRTQQEDSAVYLCASSPRLSHDGYTFGSGTRLTVV.

The chain recombines TRBV5-4 with TRBJ2-2; tentatively, D is TRBD1 (6 bases). CDR1 is SGHNT and CDR2 is YYREEE in the germline V gene (reference sequence). The ends were cut back, 4 bases at V and 0 bases at J, with 13 bases in the middle. The CDR3 is made up of 16 amino acids. In nucleotides, the CDR3 is TGTGCCAGCAGCCGTCCAAAGGGGGCGAACACCGGGGAGCTGTTTTTT. It codes for CASSRPKGANTGELFF.

The CDR3 loop reads CASSREGEQYF. The CDR3 bases are TGTGCCAGCAGTAGGGAGGGCGAGCAGTACTTC. This sequence joins TRBV6-1 and TRBJ2-7; 7 nucleotides agree with TRBD2. J lost 6 bases, V lost 5 bases, and 1 base had no gene match. Germline loops: CDR1 MNHNS, CDR2 SASEGT. This CDR3 spans 11 amino acids.

The J gene is TRBJ1-2, the V gene TRBV21-1; the D call in the table, TRBD1, was not verified against the DNA. TRBV21-1 is listed as a pseudogene. The CDR3 covers 16 residues. The CDR3 DNA reads as TGTGCCAGCAGCAAAGGAACCAGGGGGCGTCTGTATGGCTACACCTTC. Translated, it gives CASSKGTRGRLYGYTF.